One and the same sample provided the 15 T cell receptor beta chains below, sequenced in a study of T cell clones after liver transplantation. Only in-frame clones appear in the TCRdb table, and some are missing; sequencing was by immunoSEQ multiplex PCR. The repertoire has more than 75,000 clones, 82% of them found once; the top ten carry 0.47%. Sequences were derived from CD4+ T cells from blood, sampled roughly 3.5 years after liver transplant. These TCRs come from a human patient who received a liver transplant. The graft donor may account for some of the T cells.

This clone was seen a single time. The rearrangement links TRBV5-1 to TRBJ2-3, with TRBD2 identical over 10 bases. V trimming: 7 bases; J trimming: 0 bases; junction bases outside the gene matches: 8. The CDR3 length is 16 residues. Germline V gene data show CDR1 as SGHRS and CDR2 as YFSETQ. The CDR3 bases are TGCGCCAGCGGCCCTAGCGGGAGAACTAGCACAGATACGCAGTATTTT. Its translation: CASGPSGRTSTDTQYF.

The chain carries TRBV7-2 and TRBJ2-7, with 7 positions matching TRBD1. The CDR3 runs 14 residues. Germline V CDR1 and CDR2: SGHTA, FQGNSA. With 2 bases clipped from V and 2 bases from J, the junction kept 3 bases outside the gene matches. The CDR3 is CASSLWQGAYEQYF. The CDR3 DNA reads as TGTGCCAGCAGCTTATGGCAGGGGGCCTACGAGCAGTACTTC.

V and J are TRBV7-6 and TRBJ1-3; no reliable D call. The CDR3 runs 15 residues. Germline values: CDR1 SGHVS, CDR2 FNYEAQ. With 1 base removed from V and 2 bases from J, the gap between germline ends came to 9 bases. The CDR3 DNA reads TGTGCCAGCAGCTTAGGACGATCGGCTGGAAACACCATATATTTT. Its protein product is CASSLGRSAGNTIYF.

The chain joins TRBV19 to TRBJ2-1; D is uncertain. The CDR3 is made up of 16 amino acids. V shed 1 base and J shed 1 base, with 11 bases lying between them. Per the germline V gene, CDR1 is LNHDA and CDR2 is SQIVND (reference sequence). The CDR3 DNA sequence: TGTGCCAGTAGTATAGGGCCCAGACCTTCCTACAATGAGCAGTTCTTC. This translates into CASSIGPRPSYNEQFF.

This chain links TRBV28 with TRBJ1-2; weak D call: TRBD1 (5 bases). Trimming stripped 5 bases from V and 0 bases from J, with 19 bases between. The CDR3 totals 17 residues. From germline, CDR1 is MDHEN and CDR2 SYDVKM. This chain's CDR3 is CASSPLGGGSANYGYTF. The CDR3 region has the DNA TGTGCCAGCAGTCCCCTCGGGGGAGGGTCAGCTAACTATGGCTACACCTTC.

The chain combines TRBV5-4 with TRBJ2-3; D gene ambiguous. V was shortened by 6 bases and J by 1 base, with 12 bases between the two germline ends. Germline V gives CDR1 SGHNT, CDR2 YYREEE (reference sequence). This CDR3 is 14 amino acids long. The CDR3 loop is CASTLVGRTDTQYF. CDR3 DNA sequence: TGTGCCAGCACCCTAGTAGGGCGCACAGATACGCAGTATTTT.

The chain has TRBV28 and TRBJ2-1; D call uncertain. Germline V CDR1 and CDR2: MDHEN, SYDVKM. CDR3 length: 16 amino acids. Deletions cut 4 bases from V and 1 base from J, with 14 bases between. DNA of the CDR3: TGTGCCAGCAGTTCTTACGATCCTAGGTCCTACAATGAGCAGTTCTTC. Translating gives CASSSYDPRSYNEQFF.

V usage is TRBV10-3 and J usage is TRBJ2-1; D gene unclear. Looked up from germline, CDR1 is ENHRY and CDR2 is SYGVKD. The V end lost 2 bases, the J end lost 7 bases, and 3 bases lay between the germline ends. The CDR3 sequence is 11 residues long. The CDR3 sequence: CAISELNEQFF. As DNA, the CDR3 is TGTGCCATCAGTGAGCTTAATGAGCAGTTCTTC.

V is TRBV5-1 and J is TRBJ1-4; 10 nucleotides align to TRBD1. V shed 0 bases, J shed 6 bases, and the junction held 2 bases outside the gene matches. The CDR3 loop spans 15 amino acids. Germline V CDR1 and CDR2: SGHRS, YFSETQ. Here the CDR3 reads CASSLAGTGDEKLFF. CDR3 DNA sequence: TGCGCCAGCAGCTTGGCCGGGACAGGGGATGAAAAACTGTTTTTT. The full variable domain, rest sourced from reference TRBV5-1 and TRBJ1-4, is KAGVTQTPRYLIKTRGQQVTLSCSPISGHRSVSWYQQTPGQGLQFLFEYFSETQRNKGNFPGRFSGRQFSNSRSEMNVSTLELGDSALYLCASSLAGTGDEKLFFGSGTQLSVL.

The V gene is TRBV30, the J gene TRBJ1-4; D is undetermined. Germline CDR1 is GTSNPN and CDR2 is SVGIG (reference sequence). The CDR3 covers 12 residues. V lost 3 bases and J 8 bases, leaving 10 bases between the germline ends. The CDR3 is CAWRGFEEKLFF. The CDR3 DNA reads TGTGCCTGGAGGGGATTTGAAGAAAAACTGTTTTTT.

The chain carries TRBV6-1 and TRBJ1-2; 7 bases match TRBD1. J was trimmed by 4 bases and V by 5 bases; bases with no gene match: 4. Per germline, CDR1 MNHNS and CDR2 SASEGT. The CDR3 contains 13 residues. This CDR3 is CASSNPGGYGYTF. CDR3 bases: TGTGCCAGCAGTAACCCAGGGGGCTATGGCTACACCTTC.

J is TRBJ2-6 and V is TRBV18; no clear D. This CDR3 comprises 17 residues. CDR1 and CDR2 (germline): KGHSH, LQKENI. The V and J ends lost 0 bases and 4 bases respectively, with 13 bases between them. The CDR3 bases are TGTGCCAGCTCACCACCGGCGCGCGTTCCCGGGGCCAACGTCCTGACTTTC. Its translation: CASSPPARVPGANVLTF.

Only a few counts were recorded for this clone. This sequence joins TRBV10-1 and TRBJ1-2, with D perhaps matching TRBD1 (6 bases). Per germline, CDR1 WNHNN and CDR2 SYGVQD (reference sequence). V was trimmed by 4 bases and J by 4 bases, leaving 10 bases between them. This CDR3 contains 13 residues. CDR3 sequence: CASSADRFYGYTF. As DNA, the CDR3 is TGCGCCAGCAGTGCGGACAGATTCTATGGCTACACCTTC.

This clone was counted a few times. The chain carries TRBV20-1 and TRBJ2-5, with D unclear. The CDR3 has 11 residues. Germline V gene sequence: CDR1 DFQATT, CDR2 SNEGSKA (reference sequence). Trimming removed 0 bases at V and 8 bases at J, with 7 bases between. CDR3 region: CSARDSLTQYF. The CDR3 nucleotides read TGCAGTGCTAGAGATTCCCTTACCCAGTACTTC.

The chain joins TRBV18 to TRBJ2-5; no definite D call. Germline CDR1 and CDR2: KGHSH and LQKENI. Trimming removed 5 bases at V and 2 bases at J, with 9 bases between. The CDR3 has 13 amino acids. CDR3 residues: CASSTVLQETQYF. As DNA, the CDR3 is TGTGCCAGCTCAACGGTACTTCAAGAGACCCAGTACTTC.